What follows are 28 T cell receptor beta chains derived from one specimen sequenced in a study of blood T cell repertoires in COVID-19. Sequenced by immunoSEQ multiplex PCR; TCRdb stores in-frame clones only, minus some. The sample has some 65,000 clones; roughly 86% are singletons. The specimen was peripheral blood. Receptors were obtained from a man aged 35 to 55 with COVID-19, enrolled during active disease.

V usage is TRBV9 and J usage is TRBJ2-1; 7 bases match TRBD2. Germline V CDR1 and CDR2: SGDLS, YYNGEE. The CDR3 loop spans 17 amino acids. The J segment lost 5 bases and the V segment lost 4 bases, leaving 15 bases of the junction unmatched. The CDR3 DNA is TGTGCCAGCAGCACCTCCCTGGGGCCTAGCGGACACAATGAGCAGTTCTTC. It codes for CASSTSLGPSGHNEQFF.

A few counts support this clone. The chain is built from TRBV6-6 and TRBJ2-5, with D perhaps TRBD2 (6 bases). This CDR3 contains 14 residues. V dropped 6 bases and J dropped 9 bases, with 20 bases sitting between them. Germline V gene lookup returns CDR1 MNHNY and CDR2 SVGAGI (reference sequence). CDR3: CASSPYGGEEAQYF. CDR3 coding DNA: TGTGCCAGCAGCCCTTACGGGGGTGAAGAAGCCCAGTACTTC.

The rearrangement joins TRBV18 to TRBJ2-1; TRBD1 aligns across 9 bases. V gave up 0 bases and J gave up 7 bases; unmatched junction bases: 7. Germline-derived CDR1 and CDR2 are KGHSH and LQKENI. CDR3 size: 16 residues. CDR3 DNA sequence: TGTGCCAGCTCACCACCCGGGACAGGGTATCTAAATGAGCAGTTCTTC. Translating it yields CASSPPGTGYLNEQFF.

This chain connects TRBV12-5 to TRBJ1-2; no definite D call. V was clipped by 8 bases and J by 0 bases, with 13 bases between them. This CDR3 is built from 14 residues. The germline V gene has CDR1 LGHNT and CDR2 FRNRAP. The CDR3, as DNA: TGTGCTAGTCACACTAGGACGTCTAACTATGGCTACACCTTC. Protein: CASHTRTSNYGYTF.

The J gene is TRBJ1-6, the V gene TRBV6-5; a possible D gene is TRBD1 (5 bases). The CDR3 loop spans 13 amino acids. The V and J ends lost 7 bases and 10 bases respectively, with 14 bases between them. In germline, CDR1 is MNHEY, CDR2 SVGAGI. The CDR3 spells CASMAPGSSPLHF. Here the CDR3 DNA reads TGTGCCAGCATGGCTCCAGGGTCATCACCCCTCCACTTT.

The CDR3 loop is CASSESPPRGAFF. The DNA of the CDR3 is TGTGCCAGCAGTGAAAGCCCGCCAAGAGGGGCTTTCTTT. The chain couples TRBV6-1 to TRBJ1-1, with unresolved D. The CDR3 extends over 13 amino acids. Between the trimmed V and J ends, which lost 2 bases and 11 bases, there was a span of 15 bases. Germline V gene lookup returns CDR1 MNHNS and CDR2 SASEGT.

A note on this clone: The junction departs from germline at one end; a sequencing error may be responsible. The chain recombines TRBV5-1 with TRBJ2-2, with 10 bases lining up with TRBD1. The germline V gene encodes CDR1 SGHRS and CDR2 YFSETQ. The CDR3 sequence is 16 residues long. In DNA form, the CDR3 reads TGCGCCAACAGCCCGCAAGGACAGGGGGGCACCGGGGAGCTGTTTTTT. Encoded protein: CANSPQGQGGTGELFF. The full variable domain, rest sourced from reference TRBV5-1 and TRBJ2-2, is KAGVTQTPRYLIKTRGQQVTLSCSPISGHRSVSWYQQTPGQGLQFLFEYFSETQRNKGNFPGRFSGRQFSNSRSEMNVSTLELGDSALYLCANSPQGQGGTGELFFGEGSRLTVL.

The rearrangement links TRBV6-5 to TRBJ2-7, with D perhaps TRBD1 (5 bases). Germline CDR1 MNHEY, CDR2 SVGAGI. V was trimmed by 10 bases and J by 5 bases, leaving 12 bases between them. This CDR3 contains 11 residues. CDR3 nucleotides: TGTGCCATTGGGCAGGGCCACGAGCAGTACTTC. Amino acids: CAIGQGHEQYF.

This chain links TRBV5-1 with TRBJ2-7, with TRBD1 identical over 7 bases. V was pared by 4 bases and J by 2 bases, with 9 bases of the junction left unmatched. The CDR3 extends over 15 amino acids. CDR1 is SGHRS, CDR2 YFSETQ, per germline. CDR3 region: CASSPGRTGAYEQYF. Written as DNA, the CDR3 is TGCGCCAGCAGCCCCGGCAGGACAGGAGCCTACGAGCAGTACTTC. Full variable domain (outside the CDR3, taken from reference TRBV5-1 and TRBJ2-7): KAGVTQTPRYLIKTRGQQVTLSCSPISGHRSVSWYQQTPGQGLQFLFEYFSETQRNKGNFPGRFSGRQFSNSRSEMNVSTLELGDSALYLCASSPGRTGAYEQYFGPGTRLTVT.

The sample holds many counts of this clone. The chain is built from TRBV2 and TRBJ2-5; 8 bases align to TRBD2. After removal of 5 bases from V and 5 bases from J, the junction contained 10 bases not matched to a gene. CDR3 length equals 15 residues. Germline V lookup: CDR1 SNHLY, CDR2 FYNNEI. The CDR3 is CASSILAVRGETQYF. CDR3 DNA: TGTGCCAGCAGTATACTAGCGGTCCGAGGGGAGACCCAGTACTTC.

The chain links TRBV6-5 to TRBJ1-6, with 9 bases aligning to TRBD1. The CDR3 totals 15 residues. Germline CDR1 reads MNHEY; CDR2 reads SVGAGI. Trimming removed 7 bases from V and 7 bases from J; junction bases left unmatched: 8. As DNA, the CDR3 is TGTGCCAGCACCCGGACAGGGGATGGAAATTCACCCCTCCACTTT. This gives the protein CASTRTGDGNSPLHF.

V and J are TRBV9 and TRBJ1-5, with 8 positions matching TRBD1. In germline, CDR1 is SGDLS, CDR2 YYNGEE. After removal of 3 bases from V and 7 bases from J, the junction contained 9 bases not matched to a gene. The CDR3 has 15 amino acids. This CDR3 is CASSADDRGDQPQHF. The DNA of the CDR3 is TGTGCCAGCAGCGCCGACGACAGGGGTGACCAGCCCCAGCATTTT.

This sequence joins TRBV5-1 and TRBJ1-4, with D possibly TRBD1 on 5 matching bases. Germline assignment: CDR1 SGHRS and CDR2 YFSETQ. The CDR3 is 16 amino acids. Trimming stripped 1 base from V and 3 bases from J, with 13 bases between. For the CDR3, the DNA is TGCGCCAGCAGCTTGAGGCAGGGTCAAGCTAATGAAAAACTGTTTTTT. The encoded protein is CASSLRQGQANEKLFF.

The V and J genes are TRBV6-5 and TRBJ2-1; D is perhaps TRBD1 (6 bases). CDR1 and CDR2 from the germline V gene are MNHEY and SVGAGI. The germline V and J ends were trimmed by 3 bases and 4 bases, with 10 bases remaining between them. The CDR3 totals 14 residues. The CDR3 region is CASSYQGGYNEQFF. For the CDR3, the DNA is TGTGCCAGCAGTTATCAAGGGGGTTACAATGAGCAGTTCTTC.

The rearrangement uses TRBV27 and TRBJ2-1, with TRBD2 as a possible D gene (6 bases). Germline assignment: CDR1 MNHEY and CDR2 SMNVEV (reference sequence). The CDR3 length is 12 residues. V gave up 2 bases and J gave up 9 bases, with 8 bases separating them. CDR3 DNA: TGTGCCAGCAGTTTAGCCGGGGGTGAGCAGTTCTTC. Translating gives CASSLAGGEQFF.

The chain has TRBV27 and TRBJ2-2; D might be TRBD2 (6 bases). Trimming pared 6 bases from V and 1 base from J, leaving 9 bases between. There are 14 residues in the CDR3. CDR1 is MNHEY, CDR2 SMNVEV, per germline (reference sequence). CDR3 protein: CASSPTRNTGELFF. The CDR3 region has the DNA TGTGCCAGCAGCCCGACTAGGAACACCGGGGAGCTGTTTTTT.

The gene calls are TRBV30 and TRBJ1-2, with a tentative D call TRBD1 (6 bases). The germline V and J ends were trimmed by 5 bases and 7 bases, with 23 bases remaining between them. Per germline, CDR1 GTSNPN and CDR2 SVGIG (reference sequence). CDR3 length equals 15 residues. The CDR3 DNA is TGTGCCTGGTCCCTGGGGGGGGCGGGTTCGTCTGGCTACACCTTC. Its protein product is CAWSLGGAGSSGYTF. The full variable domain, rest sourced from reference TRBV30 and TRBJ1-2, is SQTIHQWPATLVQPVGSPLSLECTVEGTSNPNLYWYRQAAGRGLQLLFYSVGIGQISSEVPQNLSASRPQDRQFILSSKKLLLSDSGFYLCAWSLGGAGSSGYTFGSGTRLTVV.

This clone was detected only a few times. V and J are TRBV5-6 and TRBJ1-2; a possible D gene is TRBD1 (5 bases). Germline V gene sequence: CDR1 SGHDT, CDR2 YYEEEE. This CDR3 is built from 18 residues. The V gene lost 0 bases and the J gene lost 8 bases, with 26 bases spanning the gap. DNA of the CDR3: TGTGCCAGCAGCTTGGGGCGGTTTCGGTTGTCTGGCGGGGCCGGCTACACCTTC. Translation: CASSLGRFRLSGGAGYTF.

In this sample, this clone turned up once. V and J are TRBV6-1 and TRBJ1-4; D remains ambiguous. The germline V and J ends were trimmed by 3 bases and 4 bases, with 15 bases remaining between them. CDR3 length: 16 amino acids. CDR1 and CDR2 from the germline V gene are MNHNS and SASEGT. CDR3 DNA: TGTGCCAGCAGTGACCAGATCGGGGTGGGTAATGAAAAACTGTTTTTT. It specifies CASSDQIGVGNEKLFF.

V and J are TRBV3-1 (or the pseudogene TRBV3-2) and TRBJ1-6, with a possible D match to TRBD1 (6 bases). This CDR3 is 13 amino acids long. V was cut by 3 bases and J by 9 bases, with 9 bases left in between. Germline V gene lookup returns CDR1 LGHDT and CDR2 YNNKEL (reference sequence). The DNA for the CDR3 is TGTGCCAGCAGCCAGGGGGCGGCTTCACCCCTCCACTTT. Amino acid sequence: CASSQGAASPLHF.

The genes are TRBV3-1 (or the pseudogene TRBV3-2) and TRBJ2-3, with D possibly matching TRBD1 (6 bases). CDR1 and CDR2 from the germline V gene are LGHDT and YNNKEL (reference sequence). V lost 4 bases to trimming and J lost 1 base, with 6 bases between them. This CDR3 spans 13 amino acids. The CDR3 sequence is CASSPGGTDTQYF. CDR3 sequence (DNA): TGTGCCAGCAGCCCAGGGGGCACAGATACGCAGTATTTT.

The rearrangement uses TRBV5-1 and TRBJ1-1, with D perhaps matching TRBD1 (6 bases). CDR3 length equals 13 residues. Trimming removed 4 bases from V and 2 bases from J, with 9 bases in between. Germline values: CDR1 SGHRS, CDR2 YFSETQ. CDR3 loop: CASSVGHNTEAFF. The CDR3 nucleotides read TGCGCCAGCAGCGTGGGACATAACACTGAAGCTTTCTTT.

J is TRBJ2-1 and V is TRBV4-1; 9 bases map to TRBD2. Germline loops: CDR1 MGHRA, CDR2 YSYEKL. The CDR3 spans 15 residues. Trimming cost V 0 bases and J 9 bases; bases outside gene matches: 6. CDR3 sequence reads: CASSQDPAGGSEQFF. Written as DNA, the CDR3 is TGCGCCAGCAGCCAAGACCCAGCGGGGGGAAGTGAGCAGTTCTTC.

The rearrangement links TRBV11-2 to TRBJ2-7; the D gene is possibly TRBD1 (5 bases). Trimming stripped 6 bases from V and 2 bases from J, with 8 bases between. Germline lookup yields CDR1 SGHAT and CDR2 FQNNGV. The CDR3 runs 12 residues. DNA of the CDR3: TGTGCCAGCAGTTCACAGGCCTACGAGCAGTACTTC. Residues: CASSSQAYEQYF.

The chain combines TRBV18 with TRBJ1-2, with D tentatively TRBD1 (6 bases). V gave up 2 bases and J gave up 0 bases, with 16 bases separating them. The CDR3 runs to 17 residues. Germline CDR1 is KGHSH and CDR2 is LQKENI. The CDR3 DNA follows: TGTGCCAGCTCACCATCAGGGGCCCTAACAGCTAACTATGGCTACACCTTC. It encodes CASSPSGALTANYGYTF. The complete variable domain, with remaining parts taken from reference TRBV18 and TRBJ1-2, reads NAGVMQNPRHLVRRRGQEARLRCSPMKGHSHVYWYRQLPEEGLKFMVYLQKENIIDESGMPKERFSAEFPKEGPSILRIQQVVRGDSAAYFCASSPSGALTANYGYTFGSGTRLTVV.

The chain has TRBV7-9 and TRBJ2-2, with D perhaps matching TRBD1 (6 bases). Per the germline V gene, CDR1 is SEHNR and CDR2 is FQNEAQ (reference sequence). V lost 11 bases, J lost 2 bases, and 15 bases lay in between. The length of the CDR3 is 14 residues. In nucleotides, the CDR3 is TGTGCCGGGAAACGGACAGCCAACACCGGGGAGCTGTTTTTT. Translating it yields CAGKRTANTGELFF. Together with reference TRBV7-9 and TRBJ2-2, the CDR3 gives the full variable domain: DTGVSQNPRHKITKRGQNVTFRCDPISEHNRLYWYRQTLGQGPEFLTYFQNEAQLEKSRLLSDRFSAERPKGSFSTLEIQRTEQGDSAMYLCAGKRTANTGELFFGEGSRLTVL.

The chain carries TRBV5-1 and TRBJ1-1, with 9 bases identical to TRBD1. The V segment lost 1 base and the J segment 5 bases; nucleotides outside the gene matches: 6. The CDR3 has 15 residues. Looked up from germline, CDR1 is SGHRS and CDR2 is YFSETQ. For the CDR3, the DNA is TGCGCCAGCAGCTTGACTGGGACAGGGTATACTGAAGCTTTCTTT. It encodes CASSLTGTGYTEAFF.

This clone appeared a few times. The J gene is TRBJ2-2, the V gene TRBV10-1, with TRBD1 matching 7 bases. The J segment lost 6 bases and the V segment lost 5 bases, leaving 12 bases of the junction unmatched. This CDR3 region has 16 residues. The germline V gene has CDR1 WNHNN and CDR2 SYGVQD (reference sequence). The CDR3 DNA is TGCGCCAGCAGTACAACAGGGGCAGCAGGTCCCGGGGAGCTGTTTTTT. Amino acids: CASSTTGAAGPGELFF.